A selection of T cell receptor beta chains follows, all from one sample in a study of patients and donors after allogeneic stem cell transplantation. Each CDR3 protein is one row after TCRdb ran MiXCR on the RT-PCR reads. The table includes about a million distinct CDR3 sequences, approximately 18% detected once. The sample consisted of blood, either unsorted or a sorted T cell fraction (not recorded which). These receptors were collected from a human donor who was either an allogeneic HSCT recipient or a stem cell or donor lymphocyte infusion donor (not recorded which). It is not recorded whose cells these are; they may come from a transplant donor. Both conserved end residues are part of each CDR3.

J gene	V gene	CDR3 protein
TRBJ2-1	TRBV6-5	CASSYSSGRVYNEQFF
TRBJ2-1	TRBV5-1	CASFGGESRYNEQFF
TRBJ2-7	TRBV19	CASSMGLSNEQYF
TRBJ2-3	TRBV7-9	CASSLGSGAADTQYF
TRBJ2-1	TRBV24-1	CATSDRAGDYNEQFF
TRBJ1-3	TRBV6-2/TRBV6-3	CASSTDRQGRGNTIYF
TRBJ2-2	TRBV19	CASSKHRGFTGELFF
TRBJ2-6	TRBV27	CASSLSEGANVLTF
TRBJ2-5	TRBV2	CASSVEGQGGIETQYF
TRBJ2-5	TRBV20-1	CSARDWGREETQYF
TRBJ1-1	TRBV19	CASRQRMNTEAFF
TRBJ2-1	TRBV20-1	CSARDLSSGGHEQFF
TRBJ2-7	TRBV4-2	CASSQELSGRKAYEQYF
TRBJ2-1	TRBV6-2/TRBV6-3	CASSAGLDAGGPRYNEQFF
TRBJ1-1	TRBV7-6	CASSPRAENTEAFF
TRBJ1-3	TRBV4-2	CASSQDPTGIGNTIYF
TRBJ2-1	TRBV12-3/TRBV12-4	CASSLGGTGVNEQFF
TRBJ2-1	TRBV2	CASVKRGGEQFF
TRBJ2-2	TRBV5-6	CASSPGHFANTGELFF
TRBJ2-1	TRBV20-1	CSAALLAGGDNEQFF
TRBJ1-5	TRBV6-1	CASSSPPTAGNQPQHF
TRBJ2-5	TRBV7-3	CASSLTGNEETQYF
TRBJ2-1	TRBV20-1	CSARVRTSSYSYNEQFF
TRBJ1-2	TRBV5-1	CASSLTQVPRARYGYTF
TRBJ1-3	TRBV12-3/TRBV12-4	CASRFPFSGNTIYF
TRBJ2-1	TRBV5-6	CASSLDQYNEQFF
TRBJ2-7	TRBV12-3/TRBV12-4	CASRASGSGYEQYF
TRBJ2-6	TRBV2	CASSDPGWAGANVLTF
TRBJ2-2	TRBV12-3/TRBV12-4	CASSFSGSLANTGELFF
TRBJ1-5	TRBV19	CASSGQEANQPQHF
TRBJ1-1	TRBV15	CATSRASGQEAFF
TRBJ1-2	TRBV9	CASSGDRGAGYGYTF
TRBJ2-1	TRBV3-1	CASSPGTVAGSISYNEQFF
TRBJ2-5	TRBV20-1	CSAELRVRQETQYF
TRBJ1-1	TRBV5-1	CASGRGYGTEAFF
TRBJ2-1	TRBV9	CASSVGITPGGYNEQFF
TRBJ2-1	TRBV10-3	CAISESGGLAGQNEQFF
TRBJ2-1	TRBV9	CASSVSSGPSGRYNEQFF
TRBJ2-3	TRBV7-3	CASSLSHAYGDTQYF
TRBJ1-5	TRBV24-1	CATQGGNQPQHF
TRBJ2-1	TRBV12-3/TRBV12-4	CASSTLGTDNEQFF
TRBJ1-1	TRBV3-1	CASSQVRGGEAFF
TRBJ2-7	TRBV5-1	CASSYGRSSYEQYF
TRBJ2-7	TRBV12-3/TRBV12-4	CASSPLAGPSYEQYF
TRBJ2-7	TRBV7-8	CASRPGLAGAHEQYF
TRBJ2-7	TRBV3-1	CASSPAGDLPGAYF
TRBJ1-4	TRBV12-3/TRBV12-4	CDSSLRATNEKLFF
TRBJ2-5	TRBV10-3	CAISVRDSKKETQYF
TRBJ2-3	TRBV11-3	CASSPRAGGSTDTQYF
TRBJ2-7	TRBV18	CASSPNRGYEQYF
TRBJ2-3	TRBV5-1	CASSTGQASTDTQYF
TRBJ2-7	TRBV9	CASSVVGQGADEQYF
TRBJ1-3	TRBV12-3/TRBV12-4	CASSVTSSGNTIYF
TRBJ2-7	TRBV2	CASRGRPEGQYF
TRBJ2-5	TRBV9	CASNQGQEETQYF
TRBJ1-1	TRBV20-1	CSARDIPERDSRLEAFF
TRBJ1-1	TRBV10-3	CAIAETGVNTEAFF